This TCR beta chain derives from a study of OX40 agonist ivuxolimab in advanced cancers. Looking at the study overall: The group had a mean age of about 64 years, ranged from roughly 23 to 85, and was just under 85% male.

Produced via immunoSEQ multiplex PCR; TCRdb's table is partial and in-frame only. Of 50,000 to 65,000 clones listed, 81% are singletons. Germline V gene sequence: CDR1 SEHNR, CDR2 FQNEAQ (reference sequence). V lost 5 bases, J lost 7 bases, and 9 bases stayed unmatched. The CDR3 spans 15 residues. The rearrangement joins TRBV7-9 to TRBJ2-1; 9 bases agree with TRBD1. This receptor was identified in an adult with an advanced solid tumor such as melanoma, head and neck, liver or kidney cancer. The sequences come from CD4+ or CD8+ T cells sorted from blood, collected in a trial of the OX40 agonist ivuxolimab. The CDR3 protein is CASSRPTGGVNEQFF. The CDR3 nucleotides read TGTGCCAGCAGCCGACCCACAGGGGGCGTTAATGAGCAGTTCTTC.